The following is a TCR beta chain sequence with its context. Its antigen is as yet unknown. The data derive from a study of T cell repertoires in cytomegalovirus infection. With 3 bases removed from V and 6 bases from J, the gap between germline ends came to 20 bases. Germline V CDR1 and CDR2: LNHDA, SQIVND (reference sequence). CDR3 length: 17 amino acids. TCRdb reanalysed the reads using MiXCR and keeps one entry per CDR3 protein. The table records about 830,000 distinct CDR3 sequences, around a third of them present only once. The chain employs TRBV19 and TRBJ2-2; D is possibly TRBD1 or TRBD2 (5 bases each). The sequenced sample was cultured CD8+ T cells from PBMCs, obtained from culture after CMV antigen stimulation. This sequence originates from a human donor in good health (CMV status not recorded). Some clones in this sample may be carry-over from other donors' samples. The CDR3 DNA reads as TGTGCCAGTAGTATTTCTGAGGGGCCCCCGAGGGCCGGGGAGCTGTTTTTT. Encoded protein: CASSISEGPPRAGELFF.